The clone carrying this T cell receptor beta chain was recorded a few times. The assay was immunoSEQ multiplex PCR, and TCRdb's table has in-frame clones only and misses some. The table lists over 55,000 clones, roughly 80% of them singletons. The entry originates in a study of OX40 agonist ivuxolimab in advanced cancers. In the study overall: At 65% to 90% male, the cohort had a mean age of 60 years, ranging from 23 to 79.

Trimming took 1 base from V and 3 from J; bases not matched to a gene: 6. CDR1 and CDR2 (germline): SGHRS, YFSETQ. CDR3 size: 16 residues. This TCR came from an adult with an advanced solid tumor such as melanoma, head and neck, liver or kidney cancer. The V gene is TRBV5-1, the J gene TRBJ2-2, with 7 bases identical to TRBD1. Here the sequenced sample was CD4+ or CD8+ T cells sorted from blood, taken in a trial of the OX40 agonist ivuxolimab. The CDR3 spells CASSLRQGRDTGELFF. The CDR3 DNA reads TGCGCCAGCAGCTTGCGACAGGGAAGGGACACCGGGGAGCTGTTTTTT.